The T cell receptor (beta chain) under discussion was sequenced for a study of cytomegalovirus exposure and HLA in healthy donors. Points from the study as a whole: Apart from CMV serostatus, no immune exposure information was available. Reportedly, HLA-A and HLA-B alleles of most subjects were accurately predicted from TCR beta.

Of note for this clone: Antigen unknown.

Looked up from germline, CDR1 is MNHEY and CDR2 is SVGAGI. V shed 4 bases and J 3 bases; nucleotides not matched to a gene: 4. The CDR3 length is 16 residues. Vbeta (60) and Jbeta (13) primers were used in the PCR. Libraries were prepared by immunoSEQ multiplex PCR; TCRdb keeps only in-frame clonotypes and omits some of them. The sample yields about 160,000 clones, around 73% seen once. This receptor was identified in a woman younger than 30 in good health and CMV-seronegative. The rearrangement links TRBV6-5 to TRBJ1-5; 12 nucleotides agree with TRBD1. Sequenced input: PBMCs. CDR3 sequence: CASSSLGQGANQPQHF. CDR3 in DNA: TGTGCCAGCAGTTCCTTGGGACAGGGGGCCAATCAGCCCCAGCATTTT.